The rows below give T cell receptor beta chains drawn from one sample of a study of T cell responses to AZD1222 COVID-19 vaccine. Using immunoSEQ multiplex PCR, the repertoire was profiled, and TCRdb retains in-frame clones only, with some absent. In the table there are 150,000 to 200,000 clones, roughly 88% of which are singletons. The material sequenced was peripheral blood, taken on day 0 of AZD1222 vaccination. The receptors derive from an adult in good health. Each CDR3 is given with its conserved first and last residue. The D gene is left open where the match is weak. Clone sizes are given selectively: once, few, many, or a class where the clone is expanded.

CDR3aa: CASSWSRRDEQYF
CDR3nt: TGTGCCAGCAGCTGGTCGCGCCGGGACGAGCAGTACTTC
j_gene: TRBJ2-7
abundance: once
d_gene: .
v_gene: TRBV5-4

CDR3aa: CASSFHYEQYF
CDR3nt: TGTGCCAGCAGTTTCCACTACGAGCAGTACTTC
j_gene: TRBJ2-7
abundance: once
d_gene: .
v_gene: TRBV28

CDR3aa: CASSPTGDAYTF
CDR3nt: TGTGCCAGCTCACCGACAGGGGACGCCTACACCTTC
j_gene: TRBJ1-2
abundance: .
d_gene: TRBD1
v_gene: TRBV18

CDR3aa: CASSPRGSNTEAFF
CDR3nt: TGCGCCAGCAGCCCAAGGGGGAGCAACACTGAAGCTTTCTTT
j_gene: TRBJ1-1
abundance: .
d_gene: .
v_gene: TRBV5-1

CDR3aa: CASSPGNRRNHYGYTF
CDR3nt: TGTGCCAGCAGTCCAGGGAACAGGAGAAACCACTATGGCTACACCTTC
j_gene: TRBJ1-2
abundance: .
d_gene: .
v_gene: TRBV28

CDR3aa: CASSERTGLNTGELFF
CDR3nt: TGTGCCAGCAGCGAGAGAACGGGTTTGAACACCGGGGAGCTGTTTTTT
j_gene: TRBJ2-2
abundance: .
d_gene: .
v_gene: TRBV9

CDR3aa: CASSLEGEGYTF
CDR3nt: TGTGCCAGCAGCTTAGAAGGTGAGGGCTACACCTTC
j_gene: TRBJ1-2
abundance: once
d_gene: .
v_gene: TRBV7-9

CDR3aa: CASSLEQVYEQYF
CDR3nt: TGTGCCAGCAGCTTAGAACAGGTCTACGAGCAGTACTTC
j_gene: TRBJ2-7
abundance: .
d_gene: .
v_gene: TRBV7-8

CDR3aa: CASSGRGGYF
CDR3nt: TGTGCCAGCAGTGGGCGGGGAGGGTACTTC
j_gene: TRBJ2-4
abundance: .
d_gene: .
v_gene: TRBV2

CDR3aa: CASSPSGGLGTEAFF
CDR3nt: TGTGCCAGCTCACCCTCGGGGGGCCTGGGAACTGAAGCTTTCTTT
j_gene: TRBJ1-1
abundance: .
d_gene: .
v_gene: TRBV18

CDR3aa: CASSLVRASYNEQFF
CDR3nt: TGTGCCAGCAGCTTGGTCAGAGCCTCCTACAATGAGCAGTTCTTC
j_gene: TRBJ2-1
abundance: once
d_gene: .
v_gene: TRBV5-6

CDR3aa: CASSPMGGADQPQHF
CDR3nt: TGTGCCAGCAGCCCGATGGGGGGCGCGGATCAGCCCCAGCATTTT
j_gene: TRBJ1-5
abundance: once
d_gene: .
v_gene: TRBV3-1/TRBV3-2

CDR3aa: CASSYSRQGEGQPQHF
CDR3nt: TGTGCCAGCAGCTACTCTCGACAGGGAGAGGGTCAGCCCCAGCATTTT
j_gene: TRBJ1-5
abundance: .
d_gene: TRBD1
v_gene: TRBV7-4

CDR3aa: CASSAGTGYNYGYTF
CDR3nt: TGTGCCAGCAGTGCCGGGACAGGGTATAACTATGGCTACACCTTC
j_gene: TRBJ1-2
abundance: once
d_gene: TRBD1
v_gene: TRBV25-1

CDR3aa: CAISDGRENEQFF
CDR3nt: TGTGCCATCAGTGACGGCAGGGAGAATGAGCAGTTCTTC
j_gene: TRBJ2-1
abundance: .
d_gene: .
v_gene: TRBV10-3

CDR3aa: CASSSWSQGGETQYF
CDR3nt: TGTGCCAGCAGCTCCTGGAGTCAGGGTGGCGAGACCCAGTACTTC
j_gene: TRBJ2-5
abundance: .
d_gene: .
v_gene: TRBV5-4

CDR3aa: CASSIGRELGRIRSYGYTF
CDR3nt: TGTGCCAGTAGTATAGGCCGGGAACTCGGACGGATCAGGAGCTATGGCTACACCTTC
j_gene: TRBJ1-2
abundance: .
d_gene: .
v_gene: TRBV19

CDR3aa: CASSYGTYSSYEQYF
CDR3nt: TGTGCCAGCAGCTATGGGACATACAGCTCCTACGAGCAGTACTTC
j_gene: TRBJ2-7
abundance: .
d_gene: .
v_gene: TRBV13

CDR3aa: CASSLQESYEQYF
CDR3nt: TGTGCCAGCAGCTTGCAGGAATCCTACGAGCAGTACTTC
j_gene: TRBJ2-7
abundance: .
d_gene: .
v_gene: TRBV7-6

CDR3aa: CATVKGYNEQFF
CDR3nt: TGTGCAACAGTTAAGGGCTACAATGAGCAGTTCTTC
j_gene: TRBJ2-1
abundance: .
d_gene: .
v_gene: TRBV2

CDR3aa: CASSLAGGWTEAFF
CDR3nt: TGTGCCAGCAGTTTAGCCGGAGGTTGGACTGAAGCTTTCTTT
j_gene: TRBJ1-1
abundance: .
d_gene: .
v_gene: TRBV6-5

CDR3aa: CASSFIQGLEQYF
CDR3nt: TGTGCCAGCAGTTTTATACAGGGGTTAGAGCAGTACTTC
j_gene: TRBJ2-7
abundance: .
d_gene: TRBD1
v_gene: TRBV12-3/TRBV12-4

CDR3aa: CASSQDTGQGTIVGYEQYF
CDR3nt: TGCGCCAGCAGCCAAGACACGGGACAGGGAACCATTGTCGGCTACGAGCAGTACTTC
j_gene: TRBJ2-7
abundance: .
d_gene: TRBD1
v_gene: TRBV4-3